Shown below are 31 T cell receptor beta chains from a single sample sequenced in a study of T cells after yellow fever vaccination. TCRdb redid the calling of the 5' RACE reads with MiXCR, one entry per CDR3 protein. In the table there are 620,000 or so distinct CDR3 sequences, around 17% of which are singletons. Sequencing used PBMCs, obtained 4 to 5 days after the first yellow fever vaccination. The source is a man between 18 and 35 years old who received the YFV17D yellow fever vaccine.

A few counts support this clonotype. The chain is built from TRBV4-3 and TRBJ1-2; D ambiguous. Germline V lookup: CDR1 LGHNA, CDR2 YSLEER. The CDR3 has 15 amino acids. Deletions cut 1 base from V and 2 bases from J, with 11 bases between. The CDR3 region has the DNA TGCGCCAGCAGCCAAGGACACCGAGGGAACTATGGCTACACCTTC. It translates to CASSQGHRGNYGYTF.

This clonotype was found a few times. This chain connects TRBV6-2 or TRBV6-3 to TRBJ2-5, with D perhaps TRBD1 or TRBD2 (5 bases each). There are 13 residues in the CDR3. Germline values: CDR1 MNHEY, CDR2 SVGEGT. Trimming took off 6 bases at V and 0 bases at J, with 8 bases between the two ends. CDR3 residues: CASRGDDQETQYF. As DNA, the CDR3 is TGTGCCAGCAGGGGGGATGACCAAGAGACCCAGTACTTC.

The chain joins TRBV12-3 or TRBV12-4 to TRBJ2-3; D call uncertain. This CDR3 spans 13 amino acids. The germline V and J ends were trimmed by 5 bases and 11 bases, with 17 bases remaining between them. The CDR3 protein is CASSPQTRGEQYF. DNA for the CDR3: TGTGCCAGCAGTCCGCAGACCAGAGGAGAGCAGTATTTT.

V and J are TRBV6-1 and TRBJ2-3, with D perhaps TRBD2 (5 bases). The V gene's germline CDR1 is MNHNS and CDR2 SASEGT. V gave up 5 bases and J gave up 5 bases, with 14 bases separating them. This CDR3 region has 14 residues. CDR3 coding DNA: TGTGCCAGCAGTCCTGAGGCGGGTCTAGATACGCAGTATTTT. Translation gives CASSPEAGLDTQYF.

This clonotype was detected a few times. The CDR3 DNA reads as TGTGCTAGTGGTTTGCAGGGGGCTGAAACTGAAGCTTTCTTT. Protein product: CASGLQGAETEAFF. The chain carries TRBV12-5 and TRBJ1-1; 8 nucleotides line up with TRBD1. J lost 5 bases, V lost 2 bases, and 4 bases had no gene match. Per germline, CDR1 LGHNT and CDR2 FRNRAP. This CDR3 has 14 amino acids.

This clonotype was counted only a few times. J is TRBJ2-4 and V is TRBV7-3; TRBD2 matches 11 bases. Germline V gene sequence: CDR1 SGHTA, CDR2 FQGTGA. V dropped 5 bases and J dropped 4; count of bases not matched to a gene: 1. This CDR3 region has 14 residues. The CDR3 DNA is TGTGCCAGCAGCACTAGCGGGGGAAAAAACATTCAGTACTTC. This translates into CASSTSGGKNIQYF.

A remark on this clonotype: Relative to the germline gene, one junction end is altered; a read error may explain this. The rearrangement joins TRBV28 to TRBJ1-2, with D hard to call. There are 18 residues in the CDR3. Looked up from germline, CDR1 is MDHEN and CDR2 is SYDVKM. CDR3: CARSPERSARWGDYGYTF. The DNA of the CDR3 is TGTGCCCGCAGCCCTGAGCGGTCTGCCCGGTGGGGTGACTATGGCTACACCTTC.

This chain connects TRBV27 to TRBJ2-2; D uncertain. Germline V gene sequence: CDR1 MNHEY, CDR2 SMNVEV (reference sequence). The CDR3 extends over 13 amino acids. V gave up 0 bases and J gave up 8 bases, with 7 bases separating them. CDR3: CASSLSLRGELFF. The CDR3 nucleotides read TGTGCCAGCAGTTTATCGTTAAGGGGGGAGCTGTTTTTT.

V usage is TRBV20-1 and J usage is TRBJ1-1; D gene unclear. Trimming took off 4 bases at V and 2 bases at J, with 8 bases between the two ends. Germline CDR1 is DFQATT and CDR2 is SNEGSKA (reference sequence). This CDR3 spans 12 amino acids. CDR3 loop: CSAIPRNTEAFF. The CDR3, as DNA: TGCAGTGCTATTCCAAGAAACACTGAAGCTTTCTTT.

This CDR3 is CASILLGGEEAFF. In nucleotides, the CDR3 is TGTGCCAGTATTCTCCTAGGGGGCGAAGAAGCTTTCTTT. The chain links TRBV19 to TRBJ1-1; 7 positions match TRBD1. V shed 7 bases and J 8 bases; nucleotides not matched to a gene: 10. The CDR3 totals 13 residues. CDR1 and CDR2 from the germline V gene are LNHDA and SQIVND (reference sequence).

This clonotype has only a few counts. J is TRBJ2-7 and V is TRBV5-4, with 14 bases matching TRBD2. This CDR3 has 15 residues. Germline lookup yields CDR1 SGHNT and CDR2 YYREEE (reference sequence). Trimming at V came to 6 bases and at J to 6 bases, leaving 8 bases not matched to a gene. The CDR3 region has the DNA TGTGCCAGCACGACCATTGGGACTAGCGGGGGCGAGCAGTACTTC. Translation: CASTTIGTSGGEQYF.

V usage is TRBV15 and J usage is TRBJ1-2, with a weak D call TRBD1 (6 bases). CDR3 length: 19 amino acids. Germline V CDR1 and CDR2: LNHNV, YYDKDF (reference sequence). Trimming cost V 0 bases and J 5 bases, with 25 bases left between them. The chain's CDR3 is CATSRDLGAISNPVYGYTF. The CDR3 nucleotides read TGTGCCACCAGCAGAGATTTGGGGGCCATTTCAAATCCAGTTTATGGCTACACCTTC.

The chain recombines TRBV7-2 with TRBJ2-3, with D tentatively TRBD1 or TRBD2 (5 bases each). CDR3 length: 15 residues. Germline assignment: CDR1 SGHTA and CDR2 FQGNSA. Trimming cost V 0 bases and J 2 bases, with 9 bases left between them. CDR3 coding DNA: TGTGCCAGCAGCTTAGCTGGGGGAAACACAGATACGCAGTATTTT. This codes for CASSLAGGNTDTQYF.

The genes are TRBV5-1 and TRBJ2-3, with 11 nucleotides matching TRBD2. Germline V gives CDR1 SGHRS, CDR2 YFSETQ. Losses at the gene ends were 4 bases for V and 3 bases for J; bases not matched to a gene: 7. This CDR3 is built from 16 residues. The CDR3: CASSQGTSGITDTQYF. The CDR3 DNA reads as TGCGCCAGCAGCCAAGGGACTAGCGGAATTACAGATACGCAGTATTTT.

The rearrangement uses TRBV7-9 and TRBJ2-3; possible D gene TRBD1, 6 bases. The CDR3 has 16 residues. Germline V CDR1 and CDR2: SEHNR, FQNEAQ (reference sequence). Trimming pared 3 bases from V and 2 bases from J, leaving 15 bases between. In nucleotides, the CDR3 is TGTGCCAGCAGCTTGCCCAGACAGGTCTTCACAGATACGCAGTATTTT. Translation gives CASSLPRQVFTDTQYF.

This chain connects TRBV7-9 to TRBJ2-7; 10 nucleotides line up with TRBD2. V shed 2 bases and J 2 bases; nucleotides not matched to a gene: 9. Germline V CDR1 and CDR2: SEHNR, FQNEAQ (reference sequence). This CDR3 spans 17 amino acids. DNA of the CDR3: TGTGCCAGCAGCTTAAGCGGGAGGGGAGGGTTAACCTACGAGCAGTACTTC. Amino acids: CASSLSGRGGLTYEQYF.

The chain has TRBV9 and TRBJ2-7; D call uncertain. Germline assignment: CDR1 SGDLS and CDR2 YYNGEE. This CDR3 comprises 13 residues. V was pared by 0 bases and J by 5 bases, with 9 bases between. CDR3: CASSVDGVHEQYF. The CDR3 bases are TGTGCCAGCAGCGTAGATGGTGTCCACGAGCAGTACTTC.

This clonotype was observed a handful of times. The genes are TRBV7-8 and TRBJ2-2; D call uncertain. Per the germline V gene, CDR1 is SGHVS and CDR2 is FQNEAQ. V was shortened by 1 base and J by 9 bases, with 9 bases between the two germline ends. This CDR3 comprises 13 residues. The CDR3 spells CASSLDWRRELFF. The CDR3 bases are TGTGCCAGCAGCTTAGACTGGCGCAGGGAGCTGTTTTTT. The full variable domain, rest sourced from reference TRBV7-8 and TRBJ2-2, is GAGVSQSPRYKVAKRGQDVALRCDPISGHVSLFWYQQALGQGPEFLTYFQNEAQLDKSGLPSDRFFAERPEGSVSTLKIQRTQQEDSAVYLCASSLDWRRELFFGEGSRLTVL.

This clonotype was picked up a small number of times. This chain links TRBV18 with TRBJ2-4; no clear D. The germline V and J ends were trimmed by 3 bases and 3 bases, with 9 bases remaining between them. CDR1 is KGHSH, CDR2 LQKENI, per germline. The CDR3 sequence is 14 residues long. CDR3 in DNA: TGTGCCAGCTCACCCCAGGATGGCAAAAACATTCAGTACTTC. Residues: CASSPQDGKNIQYF.

This clonotype was counted a few times. The chain joins TRBV6-5 to TRBJ2-4, with 7 bases matching TRBD2. Germline V gene lookup returns CDR1 MNHEY and CDR2 SVGAGI. V lost 2 bases to trimming and J lost 4 bases; unmatched junction nucleotides: 2. This CDR3 spans 14 amino acids. The CDR3 reads CASSYGGEKNIQYF. The CDR3 bases are TGTGCCAGCAGTTACGGGGGGGAAAAAAACATTCAGTACTTC.

The CDR3 sequence: CASSLGTGGGEQFF. The CDR3 DNA sequence: TGCGCCAGCAGCTTGGGAACAGGGGGTGGTGAGCAGTTCTTC. This chain connects TRBV5-1 to TRBJ2-1, with 8 bases aligning to TRBD1. Germline loops: CDR1 SGHRS, CDR2 YFSETQ. The ends lost 0 bases at V and 9 bases at J; junction bases unmatched: 5. This CDR3 spans 14 amino acids.

The chain employs TRBV11-3 and TRBJ2-1; 8 bases fit TRBD2. CDR1 SGHNT and CDR2 YENEEA come from the germline V gene. The J segment lost 5 bases and the V segment lost 2 bases, leaving 5 bases of the junction unmatched. The CDR3 runs to 15 residues. The chain's CDR3 is CASSLQAGGHNEQFF. CDR3 bases: TGTGCCAGCAGCTTACAGGCGGGGGGCCACAATGAGCAGTTCTTC.

The chain joins TRBV12-3 or TRBV12-4 to TRBJ2-3; tentative D call: TRBD2 (5 bases). With 6 bases removed from V and 6 bases from J, the gap between germline ends came to 13 bases. There are 13 residues in the CDR3. In nucleotides, the CDR3 is TGTGCCAGCAGCCCCACTAGATACGATACGCAGTATTTT. It yields the protein CASSPTRYDTQYF.

The V call is TRBV6-6, the J call TRBJ1-1; no firm D call. V lost 6 bases and J 12 bases, leaving 11 bases between the germline ends. CDR1 is MNHNY and CDR2 is SVGAGI in the germline V gene (reference sequence). This CDR3 is built from 10 residues. The CDR3, as DNA: TGTGCCAGCAGCCAGTATTGGACTTTCTTT. Translating gives CASSQYWTFF.

This clonotype showed up just a few times. This CDR3 is CASSLVAGDTEAFF. DNA for the CDR3: TGCGCCAGCAGCTTGGTTGCAGGGGACACTGAAGCTTTCTTT. This chain joins TRBV5-1 and TRBJ1-1, with a possible D match to TRBD1 (6 bases). The CDR3 is made up of 14 amino acids. V gave up 0 bases and J gave up 3 bases, with 9 bases separating them. The germline CDR1 and CDR2 sequences are SGHRS and YFSETQ.

This clonotype was seen a few times. The CDR3 reads CASSFTVHTDTQYF. Written as DNA, the CDR3 is TGTGCCAGCAGTTTTACTGTACACACAGATACGCAGTATTTT. The chain is built from TRBV12-3 or TRBV12-4 and TRBJ2-3; D gene unclear. V was shortened by 3 bases and J by 2 bases, with 9 bases between the two germline ends. The CDR3 consists of 14 residues.

The J gene is TRBJ2-1, the V gene TRBV4-1; D uncertain. Deletions cut 6 bases from V and 8 bases from J, with 11 bases between. Germline-derived CDR1 and CDR2 are MGHRA and YSYEKL. The CDR3 runs 12 residues. CDR3 nucleotide sequence: TGCGCCAGCAGGACACAAACGGATGAGCAGTTCTTC. This gives the protein CASRTQTDEQFF.

The V gene is TRBV5-1, the J gene TRBJ2-3, with TRBD2 matching 14 bases. Germline-derived CDR1 and CDR2 are SGHRS and YFSETQ. This CDR3 comprises 21 residues. J gave up 0 bases and V 3 bases, and 15 bases lay outside the gene matches. In DNA, the CDR3 is TGCGCCAGCAGCTCAGCTGGGACTAGCGGGGGTACGTTGGCTAGCACAGATACGCAGTATTTT. Protein sequence: CASSSAGTSGGTLASTDTQYF.

This chain uses TRBV4-2 with TRBJ2-3, with TRBD2 identical over 12 bases. The CDR3 has 15 residues. Germline V gives CDR1 LGHNA, CDR2 YNFKEQ. V gave up 6 bases and J gave up 7 bases; unmatched junction bases: 8. CDR3 region: CASRATLAGGHTQYF. The CDR3 DNA reads as TGTGCCAGCAGGGCAACGCTAGCGGGGGGGCATACGCAGTATTTT.

There are a few counts of this clonotype. This chain uses TRBV4-3 with TRBJ1-1; no reliable D call. Germline-derived CDR1 and CDR2 are LGHNA and YSLEER. The CDR3 spans 14 residues. Trimming shortened V by 4 bases and J by 3 bases, and 12 bases separated the two germline ends. The CDR3 DNA sequence: TGCGCCAGCAGCCGAGCATTCGCTGACACTGAAGCTTTCTTT. It translates to CASSRAFADTEAFF.

This clonotype was observed a few times. CDR3 amino acids: CASSSDRGGTGELFF. CDR3 bases: TGTGCCAGCAGTTCGGACAGGGGTGGCACCGGGGAGCTGTTTTTT. The rearrangement uses TRBV5-4 and TRBJ2-2; 9 bases are shared with TRBD1. CDR1 SGHNT and CDR2 YYREEE come from the germline V gene (reference sequence). The CDR3 length is 15 residues. V was clipped by 5 bases and J by 4 bases; unmatched bases: 6.